A selection of T cell receptor beta chains follows, all from one sample in a study of CD8+ T cells in alopecia areata. Profiling relied on immunoSEQ multiplex PCR, and the TCRdb table lists in-frame clones only, not all of them. The top ten clones hold approximately 10% of a sample with 150,000 to 200,000 clones, 67% of them seen once. The sequences come from CD8+ T cells sorted from blood, collected at week 0. The receptors were gathered from a human donor with alopecia areata. Both conserved end residues are part of each CDR3. A D gene is named only where the DNA matches it firmly. Clone size is shown for a subset of rows, as once, few, many or a class of expanded clone.

TRBV2	few	.	TRBJ2-5	TGTGCCAGCAGTGGAGCGATAGGGGAGACCCAGTACTTC	CASSGAIGETQYF
TRBV6-5	.	.	TRBJ1-1	TGTGCCAGCAGCACAGGGTTTGGCACTGAAGCTTTCTTT	CASSTGFGTEAFF
TRBV27	.	.	TRBJ1-2	TGTGCCAGCAGTCCGGTCCAGGAACGTGGTAACTATGGCTACACCTTC	CASSPVQERGNYGYTF
TRBV14	.	.	TRBJ2-5	TGTGCCAGCAGCCAAGATCAGGGAAGGATGTCGGAGACCCAGTACTTC	CASSQDQGRMSETQYF
TRBV2	once	TRBD2	TRBJ2-5	TGTGCCAGCGAACCGGGACTAAGCGGAGAGACCCAGTACTTC	CASEPGLSGETQYF
TRBV19	.	.	TRBJ1-5	TGTGCCAGTAATCTGCGGGGACAGCCCCAGCATTTT	CASNLRGQPQHF
TRBV2	.	.	TRBJ2-3	TGTGCCAGCAGTGAATCCCCCACTACCAATAGCACAGATACGCAGTATTTT	CASSESPTTNSTDTQYF
TRBV4-1	.	.	TRBJ2-3	TGCGCCAGCAGCCCCCGGGACACCACAGATACGCAGTATTTT	CASSPRDTTDTQYF
TRBV6-5	.	.	TRBJ1-1	TGTGCCAGCAGTTACTCGTTGGGGAACACTGAAGCTTTCTTT	CASSYSLGNTEAFF
TRBV30	.	.	TRBJ2-1	TGTGCCTGGAGCGATACAGGGTTCCTAAGTCGGCAGTTCTTC	CAWSDTGFLSRQFF
TRBV7-9	.	.	TRBJ1-4	TGTGCCAGCAGCTTGGTAGGGGGTAATGAAAAACTGTTTTTT	CASSLVGGNEKLFF
TRBV9	once	TRBD1	TRBJ2-7	TGTGCCAGCAGCGTAGGACAGGGCTTGGCCTACGAGCAGTACTTC	CASSVGQGLAYEQYF
TRBV6-5	.	.	TRBJ2-1	TGTGCCAGCAGTTCAGGACCCCTATACAATGAGCAGTTCTTC	CASSSGPLYNEQFF
TRBV29-1	.	TRBD1	TRBJ2-7	TGCAGCGTCAGACAGGGGCCCGAGCAGTACTTC	CSVRQGPEQYF
TRBV30	.	.	TRBJ1-2	TGTGCCTGGAGCCGACAGGTTTCTAACTATGGCTACACCTTC	CAWSRQVSNYGYTF
TRBV6-5	.	.	TRBJ2-6	TGTGCCAGCAGTTACTCGCCTGGGGCCAACGTCCTGACTTTC	CASSYSPGANVLTF
TRBV29-1	.	TRBD2	TRBJ2-1	TGCAGCGTTGAACTTCCTAGCGGGGCGTACAATGAGCAGTTCTTC	CSVELPSGAYNEQFF
TRBV4-1	.	.	TRBJ1-5	TGCGCCAGCAGCCCCACAGGGCATGGGCAGCCCCAGCATTTT	CASSPTGHGQPQHF
TRBV29-1	.	.	TRBJ1-1	TGCAGCGTTGAAGGGGCATCAGGGTCGGGAGAAGCTTTCTTT	CSVEGASGSGEAFF
TRBV7-7	.	.	TRBJ2-3	TGTGCCAGCAGCCACTCGACGGGGCCTAGGGATACGCAGTATTTT	CASSHSTGPRDTQYF
TRBV5-6	.	TRBD1	TRBJ2-7	TGTGCCAGCAGCACAGGGGACAGCGCCTTCTACGAGCAGTACTTC	CASSTGDSAFYEQYF
TRBV15	.	.	TRBJ2-2	TGTGCCACCAGAAATCCGGGACAGAACACCGGGGAGCTGTTTTTT	CATRNPGQNTGELFF
TRBV14	few	.	TRBJ1-2	TGTGCCAGCAGTCTTCAGGGGCCCCATGGCTACACCTTC	CASSLQGPHGYTF
TRBV5-1	once	.	TRBJ2-3	TGCGCCAGCAGCTTGGAAGGTTCCACAGATACGCAGTATTTT	CASSLEGSTDTQYF
TRBV27	.	.	TRBJ2-1	TGTGCCAGCAGGGCCAGTTACAATGAGCAGTTCTTC	CASRASYNEQFF
TRBV9	few	.	TRBJ1-2	TGTGCCAGCAGCGACTGGGCAGGGAGCGCCCCCTCCTATGGCTACACCTTC	CASSDWAGSAPSYGYTF
TRBV19	few	.	TRBJ1-5	TGTGCCAGTAGTATAGACGTTAATCAGCCCCAGCATTTT	CASSIDVNQPQHF
TRBV7-2	few	.	TRBJ1-2	TGTGCCAGCAGCTCGTCGGGCAGGGCTGACTATGGCTACACCTTC	CASSSSGRADYGYTF
TRBV5-6	.	.	TRBJ2-5	TGTGCCAGCAGCTTGAAGCTACAGGGTTACCAAGAGACCCAGTACTTC	CASSLKLQGYQETQYF
TRBV6-6	.	.	TRBJ2-7	TGTGCCAGCAGCTCCGACAGGACCGAGCAGTACTTC	CASSSDRTEQYF
TRBV5-4	.	.	TRBJ1-1	TGTGCCAGCAGCTCAACAGGATCTGAAGCTTTCTTT	CASSSTGSEAFF
TRBV5-6	.	.	TRBJ1-5	TGTGCCAGCAGCTTGGGCAATCAGCCCCAGCATTTT	CASSLGNQPQHF
TRBV7-9	few	.	TRBJ2-1	TGTGCCAGCAGCTTGGGGACGGGAGTTCGGAATGAGCAGTTCTTC	CASSLGTGVRNEQFF
TRBV27	.	.	TRBJ2-3	TGTGCCAGCAGCCTAAGAGTCGTTCGGCCAGATACGCAGTATTTT	CASSLRVVRPDTQYF
TRBV5-1	few	.	TRBJ2-2	TGCGCCAGCAGCTTCTATCAGCACACCGGGGAGCTGTTTTTT	CASSFYQHTGELFF
TRBV25-1	.	.	TRBJ2-3	TGTGCCAGCAGTGAGAGAATGGACCGAAAAGATACGCAGTATTTT	CASSERMDRKDTQYF
TRBV9	.	.	TRBJ1-1	TGTGCCAGCAGCATCGGACACGAAGCTTTCTTT	CASSIGHEAFF
TRBV27	.	TRBD1	TRBJ2-7	TGTGCCAGCAGTTTAGGGACAGGGGTTCGCTACGAGCAGTACTTC	CASSLGTGVRYEQYF
TRBV29-1	few	.	TRBJ1-3	TGCAGCGTTTCTAGGCTGGGACGAGGAAACACCATATATTTT	CSVSRLGRGNTIYF
TRBV29-1	.	.	TRBJ1-2	TGCAGCGTTGACGCCAGGGTACCTGGCTACACCTTC	CSVDARVPGYTF
TRBV30	.	.	TRBJ1-1	TGTGCCTGGGGTTCCCGAGCGCCGACGAACACTGAAGCTTTCTTT	CAWGSRAPTNTEAFF
TRBV6-1	.	TRBD1	TRBJ1-5	TGTGCCAGCAGCACGACCGGGACAGGGTATCAGCCCCAGCATTTT	CASSTTGTGYQPQHF
TRBV4-2	.	.	TRBJ1-2	TGTGCCAGCAGCCCGGGAGGATCTACCTATGGCTACACCTTC	CASSPGGSTYGYTF
TRBV30	.	.	TRBJ2-1	TGTGCCTGGATAGGCCAGAACAATGAGCAGTTCTTC	CAWIGQNNEQFF
TRBV28	.	.	TRBJ2-7	TGTGCCAGCAGTTACTCCTACGAGCAGTACTTC	CASSYSYEQYF
TRBV10-2	.	TRBD2	TRBJ2-5	TGCGCCAGCAGCCCCGGGACTAGCGGGGGGCCCCAAGAGACCCAGTACTTC	CASSPGTSGGPQETQYF
TRBV7-9	.	.	TRBJ2-7	TGTGCCAGCTTTAACAGCGAGTACGAGCAGTACTTC	CASFNSEYEQYF
TRBV4-1	.	.	TRBJ2-2	TGCGCCAGCAGCCAAGTAGGGGTACAGGTCAACACCGGGGAGCTGTTTTTT	CASSQVGVQVNTGELFF
TRBV6-5	.	.	TRBJ1-2	TGTGCCAGCAGTTACGGCTCGGGGACCTATGGCTACACCTTC	CASSYGSGTYGYTF
TRBV19	.	.	TRBJ1-5	TGTGCCAGTAGCCCAAGTAGAGATAGCAATCAGCCCCAGCATTTT	CASSPSRDSNQPQHF
TRBV27	.	.	TRBJ1-2	TGTGCCAGCAGTTTATCAGGCCTCGGGGGCTACACCTTC	CASSLSGLGGYTF
TRBV29-1	few	TRBD2	TRBJ2-5	TGCAGCGTTGGAGTGCGGGGGGGCCCCGAGACCCAGTACTTC	CSVGVRGGPETQYF
TRBV5-1	.	TRBD1	TRBJ1-1	TGCGCCAGCAGCCTGACAGGGCCCAACACTGAAGCTTTCTTT	CASSLTGPNTEAFF
TRBV7-9	.	.	TRBJ1-5	TGTGCCAGCAGTCAATATAGCAATCAGCCCCAGCATTTT	CASSQYSNQPQHF